The present T cell receptor beta chain was sequenced within a study of human versus mouse CDR3 diversity and MHC coevolution (dated by TCRdb to the late 2010s). Study-wide context: The immunoSEQ assay was reported to detect one in 200,000 T cells and to minimize amplification bias from multiplex PCR. Valid reads per sample ranged from about 0.6 x 10^7 to 1.8 x 10^7 across mouse and human samples. Human naive CD4 T cell repertoires served as a reference for TCR selection on multiple MHC II alleles, compared against human-TCR-locus transgenic mice with single MHC II. The human cohort comprised three healthy volunteer blood donors, one aged 30 to 39, one aged 40 to 49 and one aged 60 to 69 at collection. Overall study outcomes, separate from this receptor: On average, more CDR3 deletions and insertions were observed in humans than in mice, indicating greater exonuclease and TdT activity. Among all compared groups, most of the three human donors had the lowest clonal inequality scores. Because human T cells were selected on about six MHC II alleles, repertoire diversity was not considered directly comparable between humans and mice. iCHAO1 estimates gave humans the largest TCR beta repertoire, 1.5 million to 2 million clonotypes, attributed likely to selection by multiple MHC II molecules.

Based on the germline V gene (reference sequence), the CDR1 and CDR2 sequences are SGHNT and YYREEE. The V end loses 4 bases and the J end loses 4 bases, and a stretch of 17 bases separates them. The CDR3 has 15 amino acids, counting the end cysteine and phenylalanine. Only the CDR3 DNA stays, 45 bases, in frame from base 1. The QIAGEN blood and tissue kit was used to extract genomic DNA from the sorted cells, and that DNA was then quantified on a NanoDrop 1000. The immunoSEQ platform deep sequenced and quantified TCR alpha and beta chains by multiplex PCR of genomic DNA. Under the source paper's analysis protocol: TCR sequences were annotated using IMGT gene and region definitions. Out-of-frame rearrangements were taken as a proxy for the preselection repertoire and were compared with in-frame clonotypes. The iCHAO1 estimator supplied with the immunoSEQ platform was used to estimate repertoire size. A Gini index based on the Lorenz curve was applied to in-frame amino acid clonotypes to measure clonal inequality. The intersect function of the R package tcR was used to count shared clonotypes, and the Jaccard index was used to score similarity. Principal component analysis of V, J and V-J usage frequencies was run with the R prcomp function without normalization. The immuneACCESS repertoire file appears here via TCRdb, limited to in-frame rearrangements. These files lack a portion of the clones; in checked studies, under half of the deficit traces to unresolved V genes, and the cause of the others is not known. D and trimming were read from the DNA, whereas the V and J calls and clone size are those reported in that table. The sample has roughly 86,000 clones on record, around 95% of them singletons. The ten largest clones take up 1.1% to 1.5% of the sample.

Fluorescence-activated cell sorting was used to isolate naive CD4 T cells, defined as CD45RO-negative and CD62L-positive, from PBMCs. Approximately 50 ml of fresh peripheral blood was drawn per donor, and PBMCs were isolated by Ficoll density centrifugation. Cells were sorted on a FACSAria III instrument, and every sample had a purity above 90%. A word on this clone: It lacks a known antigen. No per-base quality is available; no much larger clone lies one base away.

The receptor was isolated from a person between 30 and 69 years old in good health. The sequenced sample consisted of naive CD4+ T cells from blood. According to the study, the label for this sample's cell subset or site signals: CD45RO-negative CD62L-positive naive CD4 T cells. The chain links TRBV5-4 with TRBJ1-1; the D gene assignment is ambiguous. In nucleotides, the sequence is TGTGCCAGCAGCCGCATTTCCCAGGCGGGCACTGAAGCTTTCTTT. This translates into CASSRISQAGTEAFF.